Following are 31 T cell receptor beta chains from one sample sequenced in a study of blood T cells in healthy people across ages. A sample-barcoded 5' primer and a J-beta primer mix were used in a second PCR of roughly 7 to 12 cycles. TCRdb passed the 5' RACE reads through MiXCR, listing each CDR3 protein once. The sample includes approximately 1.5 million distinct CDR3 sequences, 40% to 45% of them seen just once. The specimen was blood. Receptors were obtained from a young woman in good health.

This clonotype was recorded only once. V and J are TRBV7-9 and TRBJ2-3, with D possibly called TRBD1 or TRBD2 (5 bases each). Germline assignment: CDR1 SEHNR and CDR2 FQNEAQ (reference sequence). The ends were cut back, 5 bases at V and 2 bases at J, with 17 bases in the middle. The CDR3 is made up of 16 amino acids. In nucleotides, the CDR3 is TGTGCCAGCAGCCGGGACGTAGCCGATTTCACAGATACGCAGTATTTT. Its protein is CASSRDVADFTDTQYF.

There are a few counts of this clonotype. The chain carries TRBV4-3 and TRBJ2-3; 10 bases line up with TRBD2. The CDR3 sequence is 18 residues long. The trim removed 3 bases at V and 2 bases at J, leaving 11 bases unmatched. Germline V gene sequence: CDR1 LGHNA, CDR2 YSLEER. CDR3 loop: CASSQSSGRTLNTDTQYF. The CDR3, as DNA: TGCGCCAGCAGCCAGAGTAGCGGGAGGACCCTTAACACAGATACGCAGTATTTT.

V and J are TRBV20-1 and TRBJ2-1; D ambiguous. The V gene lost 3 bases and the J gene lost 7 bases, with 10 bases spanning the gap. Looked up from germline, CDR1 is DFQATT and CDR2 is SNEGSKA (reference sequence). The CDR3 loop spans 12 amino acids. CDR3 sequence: CSARSLENEQFF. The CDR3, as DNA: TGCAGTGCTAGGAGTCTGGAAAATGAGCAGTTCTTC.

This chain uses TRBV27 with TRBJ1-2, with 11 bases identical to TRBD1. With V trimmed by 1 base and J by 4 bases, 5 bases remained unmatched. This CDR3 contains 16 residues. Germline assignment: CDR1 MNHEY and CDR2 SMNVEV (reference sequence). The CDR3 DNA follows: TGTGCCAGCAGTTTATTATCCGGGACAGGGGGCTATGGCTACACCTTC. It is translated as CASSLLSGTGGYGYTF.

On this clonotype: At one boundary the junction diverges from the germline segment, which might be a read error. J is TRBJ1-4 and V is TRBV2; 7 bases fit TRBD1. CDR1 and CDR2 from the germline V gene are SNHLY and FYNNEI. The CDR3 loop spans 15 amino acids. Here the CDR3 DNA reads TGTGTCAGCAGTGAACCGGGACAGCCCAATGAAAAACTGTTTTTT. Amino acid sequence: CVSSEPGQPNEKLFF.

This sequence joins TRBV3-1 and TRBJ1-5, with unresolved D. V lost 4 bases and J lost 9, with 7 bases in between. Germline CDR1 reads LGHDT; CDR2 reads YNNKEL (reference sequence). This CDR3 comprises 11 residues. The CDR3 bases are TGTGCCAGCAGCCCTCCTTCGCCCCAGCATTTT. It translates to CASSPPSPQHF.

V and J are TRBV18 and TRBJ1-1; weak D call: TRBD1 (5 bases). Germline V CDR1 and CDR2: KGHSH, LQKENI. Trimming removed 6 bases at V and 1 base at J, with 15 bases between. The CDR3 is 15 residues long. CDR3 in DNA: TGTGCCAGCTCGCCAGGGAGGCCCCAGAACACTGAAGCTTTCTTT. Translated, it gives CASSPGRPQNTEAFF.

The CDR3 here is CASSARDRGDYGYTF. CDR3 nucleotide sequence: TGTGCCAGCAGCGCCCGGGACAGGGGTGACTATGGCTACACCTTC. The V and J genes are TRBV7-9 and TRBJ1-2; 10 bases match TRBD1. J was trimmed by 3 bases and V by 5 bases; bases with no gene match: 6. The germline V gene has CDR1 SEHNR and CDR2 FQNEAQ (reference sequence). This CDR3 contains 15 residues.

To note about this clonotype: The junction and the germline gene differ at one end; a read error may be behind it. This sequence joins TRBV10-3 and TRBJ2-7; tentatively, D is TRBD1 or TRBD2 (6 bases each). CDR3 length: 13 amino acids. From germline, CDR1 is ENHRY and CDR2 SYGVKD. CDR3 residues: CASSEGGNNEQYF. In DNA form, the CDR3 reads TGTGCCAGCAGTGAGGGGGGTAACAACGAGCAGTACTTC.

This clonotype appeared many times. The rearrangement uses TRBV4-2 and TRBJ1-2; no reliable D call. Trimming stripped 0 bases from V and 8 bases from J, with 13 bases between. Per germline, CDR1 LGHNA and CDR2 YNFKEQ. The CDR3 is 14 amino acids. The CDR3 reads CASSQDRLMRGYTF. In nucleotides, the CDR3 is TGTGCCAGCAGCCAAGATCGACTGATGCGGGGCTACACCTTC.

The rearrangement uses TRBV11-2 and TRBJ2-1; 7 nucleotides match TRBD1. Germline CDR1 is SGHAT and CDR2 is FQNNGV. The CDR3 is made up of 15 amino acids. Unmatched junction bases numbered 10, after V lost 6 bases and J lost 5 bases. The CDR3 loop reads CASRLQGRRNNEQFF. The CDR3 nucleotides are TGTGCCAGCAGATTACAGGGGCGACGTAACAATGAGCAGTTCTTC.

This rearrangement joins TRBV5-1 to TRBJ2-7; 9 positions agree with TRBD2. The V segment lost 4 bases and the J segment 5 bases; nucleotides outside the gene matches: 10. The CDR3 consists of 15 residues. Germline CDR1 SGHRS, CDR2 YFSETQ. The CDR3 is CASSPRTSAKNEQYF. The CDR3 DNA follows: TGCGCCAGCAGCCCCCGGACTAGCGCAAAAAACGAGCAGTACTTC.

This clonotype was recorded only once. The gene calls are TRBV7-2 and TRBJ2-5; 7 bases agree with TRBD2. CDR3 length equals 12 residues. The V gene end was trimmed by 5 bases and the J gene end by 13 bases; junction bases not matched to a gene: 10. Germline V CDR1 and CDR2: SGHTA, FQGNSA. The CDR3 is CASSLTWEGPYF. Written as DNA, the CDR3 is TGTGCCAGCAGCCTCACCTGGGAGGGGCCGTACTTC.

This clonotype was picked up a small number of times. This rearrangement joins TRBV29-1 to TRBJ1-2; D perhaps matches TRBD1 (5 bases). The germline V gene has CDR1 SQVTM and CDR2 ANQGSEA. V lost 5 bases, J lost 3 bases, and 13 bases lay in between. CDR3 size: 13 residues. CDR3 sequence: CSVRLGDYYGYTF. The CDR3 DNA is TGCAGCGTTCGTTTGGGGGATTACTATGGCTACACCTTC.

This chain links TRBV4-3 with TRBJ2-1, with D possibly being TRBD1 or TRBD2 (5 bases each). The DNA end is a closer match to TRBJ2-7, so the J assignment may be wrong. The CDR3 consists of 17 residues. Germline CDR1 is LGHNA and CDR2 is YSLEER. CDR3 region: CASSQVRGVLSYNEQYF. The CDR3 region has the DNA TGCGCCAGCAGCCAAGTAAGGGGAGTCCTTAGTTACAATGAGCAGTACTTC.

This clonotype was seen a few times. In DNA, the CDR3 is TGTGCCAGCAGTCCCGAGAGGACCTGGGGGACCCAGTACTTC. Its translation is CASSPERTWGTQYF. This chain links TRBV6-5 with TRBJ2-5; D gene ambiguous. The germline V and J ends were trimmed by 5 bases and 7 bases, with 17 bases remaining between them. Looked up from germline, CDR1 is MNHEY and CDR2 is SVGAGI. This CDR3 is 14 amino acids long.

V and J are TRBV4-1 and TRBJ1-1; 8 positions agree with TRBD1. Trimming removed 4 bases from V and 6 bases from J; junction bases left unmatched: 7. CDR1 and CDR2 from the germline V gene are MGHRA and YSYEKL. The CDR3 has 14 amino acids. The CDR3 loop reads CASSRTGGRAEAFF. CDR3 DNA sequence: TGCGCCAGCAGCCGAACAGGGGGTAGAGCTGAAGCTTTCTTT.

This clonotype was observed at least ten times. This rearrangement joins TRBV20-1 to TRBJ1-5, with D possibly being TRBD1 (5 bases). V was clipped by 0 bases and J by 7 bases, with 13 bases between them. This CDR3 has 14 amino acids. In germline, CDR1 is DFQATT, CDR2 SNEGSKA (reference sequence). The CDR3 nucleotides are TGCAGTGCTAGAGATCCAAGGGGACGGCAGCCCCAGCATTTT. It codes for CSARDPRGRQPQHF.

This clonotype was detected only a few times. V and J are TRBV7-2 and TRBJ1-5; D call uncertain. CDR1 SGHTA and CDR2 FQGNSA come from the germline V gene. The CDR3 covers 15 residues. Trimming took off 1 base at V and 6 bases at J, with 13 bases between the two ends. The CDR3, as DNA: TGTGCCAGCAGCTTAGGTGATGGATCGGTTCAGCCCCAGCATTTT. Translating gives CASSLGDGSVQPQHF.

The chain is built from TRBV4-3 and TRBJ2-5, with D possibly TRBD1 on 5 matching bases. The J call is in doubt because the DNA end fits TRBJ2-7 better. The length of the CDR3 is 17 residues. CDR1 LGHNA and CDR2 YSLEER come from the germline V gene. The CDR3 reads CASSKSNGVGQTYEQYF. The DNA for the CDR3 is TGCGCCAGCAGCAAGTCCAACGGCGTGGGGCAAACCTACGAGCAGTACTTC.

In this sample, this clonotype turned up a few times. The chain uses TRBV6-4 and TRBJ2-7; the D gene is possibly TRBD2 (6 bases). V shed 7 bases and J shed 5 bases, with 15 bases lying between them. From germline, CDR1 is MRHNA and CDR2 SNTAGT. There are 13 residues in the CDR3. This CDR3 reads CASTGLPLHEQYF. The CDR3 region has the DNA TGTGCCAGCACGGGACTTCCTCTCCACGAGCAGTACTTC.

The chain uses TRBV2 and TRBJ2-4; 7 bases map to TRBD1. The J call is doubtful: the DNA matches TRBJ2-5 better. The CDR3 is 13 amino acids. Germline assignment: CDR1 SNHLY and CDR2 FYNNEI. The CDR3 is CASRGDSLETQYF. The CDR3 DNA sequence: TGTGCCAGCAGGGGGGACAGTCTAGAGACCCAGTACTTC.

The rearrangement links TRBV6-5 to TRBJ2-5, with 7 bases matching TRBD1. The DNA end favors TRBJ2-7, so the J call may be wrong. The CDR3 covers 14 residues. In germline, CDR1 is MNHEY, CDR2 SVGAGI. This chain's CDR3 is CASSHLGQTYEQYF. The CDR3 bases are TGTGCCAGCAGTCACTTGGGACAGACCTACGAGCAGTACTTC.

CDR3 sequence: CSAWGTPNTEAFF. The CDR3 DNA is TGCAGCGCCTGGGGGACCCCGAACACTGAAGCTTTCTTT. The chain recombines TRBV29-1 with TRBJ1-1; perhaps TRBD1 as D (5 bases). The CDR3 is 13 residues long. V lost 7 bases, J lost 1 base, and 13 bases lay in between. Germline V gene lookup returns CDR1 SQVTM and CDR2 ANQGSEA.

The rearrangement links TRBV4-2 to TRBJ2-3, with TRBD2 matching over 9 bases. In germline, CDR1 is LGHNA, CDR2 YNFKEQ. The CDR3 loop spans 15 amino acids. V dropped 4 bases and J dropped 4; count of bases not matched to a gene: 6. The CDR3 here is CASSLGTSNADTQYF. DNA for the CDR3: TGTGCCAGCAGCCTCGGGACTAGCAACGCAGATACGCAGTATTTT.

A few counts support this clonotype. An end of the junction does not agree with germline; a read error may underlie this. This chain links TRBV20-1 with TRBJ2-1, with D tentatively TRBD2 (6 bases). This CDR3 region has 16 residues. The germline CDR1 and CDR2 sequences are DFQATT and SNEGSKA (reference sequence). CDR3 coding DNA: TGCAGTGCTAGAAGATATGAAGCGGGCGGGTACAATGAGCAGTTTTTC. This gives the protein CSARRYEAGGYNEQFF.

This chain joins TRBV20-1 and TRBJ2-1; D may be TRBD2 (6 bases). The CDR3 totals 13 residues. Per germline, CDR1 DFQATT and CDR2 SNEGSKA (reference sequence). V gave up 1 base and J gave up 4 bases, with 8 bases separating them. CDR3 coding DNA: TGCAGTGCTAGAGGGGCGGGGTACAATGAGCAGTTCTTC. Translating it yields CSARGAGYNEQFF.

DNA of the CDR3: TGTGCCAGCAGCAAGGACCTTAACTATGGCTACACCTTC. Translated: CASSKDLNYGYTF. The chain links TRBV12-3 or TRBV12-4 to TRBJ1-2; D call uncertain. V lost 6 bases, J lost 1 base, and 9 bases lay in between. The CDR3 contains 13 residues.

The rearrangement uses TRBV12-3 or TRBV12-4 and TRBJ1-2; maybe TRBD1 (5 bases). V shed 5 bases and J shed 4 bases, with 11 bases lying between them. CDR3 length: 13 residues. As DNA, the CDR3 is TGTGCCAGCAGTACCCAAACAGGCTATGGCTACACCTTC. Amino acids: CASSTQTGYGYTF.

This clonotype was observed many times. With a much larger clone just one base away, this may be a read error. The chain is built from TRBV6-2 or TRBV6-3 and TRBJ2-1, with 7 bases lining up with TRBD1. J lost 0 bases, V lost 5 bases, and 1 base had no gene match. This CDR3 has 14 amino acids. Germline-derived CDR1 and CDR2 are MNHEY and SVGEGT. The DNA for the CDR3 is TGTGCCAGCAGTGGGGACAGCTCCTACAATGAGCAGTTCTTC. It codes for CASSGDSSYNEQFF.

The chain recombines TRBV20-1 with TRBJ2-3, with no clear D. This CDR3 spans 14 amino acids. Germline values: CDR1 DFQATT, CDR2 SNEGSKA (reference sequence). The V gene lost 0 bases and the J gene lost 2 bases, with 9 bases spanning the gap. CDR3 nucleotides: TGCAGTGCTAGAGACCGGGCCCTCACAGATACGCAGTATTTT. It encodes CSARDRALTDTQYF.